This passage covers 7 T cell receptor beta chains from one sample sequenced in a study of metastatic and nonmetastatic thyroid tumors. Thyroid surgery was preceded by no treatment in any patient. From the PCR reads, TCRdb re-called clones with MiXCR. The table has about 20,000 clones, over 25% seen once. Sequencing was performed on tumor tissue. The origin of the receptors is a male donor with papillary thyroid cancer or a benign thyroid nodule (not recorded which). Some clones in this sample may be carry-over from other donors' samples.

The table lists this clone with many counts. The chain couples TRBV9 to TRBJ2-3; D perhaps matches TRBD2 (7 bases). Trimming cost V 0 bases and J 5 bases, with 13 bases left between them. The CDR3 has 15 residues. Germline V CDR1 and CDR2: SGDLS, YYNGEE. In DNA form, the CDR3 reads TGTGCCAGCAGCGTAGGGGGCGGGGGCGGAGATACGCAGTATTTT. Protein sequence: CASSVGGGGGDTQYF.

The rearrangement links TRBV9 to TRBJ1-4; no definite D call. V was trimmed by 0 bases and J by 3 bases, leaving 9 bases between them. CDR1 and CDR2 from the germline V gene are SGDLS and YYNGEE. CDR3 size: 15 residues. The CDR3 reads CASSVVDGPNEKLFF. CDR3 DNA sequence: TGTGCCAGCAGCGTAGTAGACGGCCCTAATGAAAAACTGTTTTTT.

This clone was found many times. The sample contains more than one DNA sequence encoding this CDR3. V is TRBV6-4 and J is TRBJ1-5; D gene ambiguous. The V gene lost 4 bases and the J gene lost 1 base, with 5 bases spanning the gap. Per the germline V gene, CDR1 is MRHNA and CDR2 is SNTAGT. This CDR3 region has 13 residues. The CDR3 coding sequence is TGTGCCAGCAGTGTGGGGAGCAATCAGCCCCAGCATTTT. This gives the protein CASSVGSNQPQHF.

This clone has ten or more counts. This chain connects TRBV10-3 to TRBJ2-1; D gene unclear. Per the germline V gene, CDR1 is ENHRY and CDR2 is SYGVKD. Trimming removed 3 bases from V and 8 bases from J, with 14 bases in between. The CDR3 is 14 amino acids. CDR3 sequence reads: CAISDIGVLDEQFF. The CDR3 coding sequence is TGTGCCATCAGTGATATTGGGGTTTTGGATGAGCAGTTCTTC.

This clone has only a few counts. This rearrangement joins TRBV27 to TRBJ2-3; no clear D. Germline V gene lookup returns CDR1 MNHEY and CDR2 SMNVEV (reference sequence). The CDR3 spans 14 residues. V lost 2 bases to trimming and J lost 5 bases, with 11 bases between them. The CDR3 loop reads CASSLIVRIDTQYF. The CDR3 coding sequence is TGTGCCAGCAGTTTAATCGTTCGCATAGATACGCAGTATTTT.

This clone has only a few counts. The chain is built from TRBV28 and TRBJ2-3, with TRBD2 matching 8 bases. The trim removed 5 bases at V and 4 bases at J, leaving 11 bases unmatched. Germline V gene lookup returns CDR1 MDHEN and CDR2 SYDVKM. The CDR3 runs to 16 residues. In DNA form, the CDR3 reads TGTGCCAGCAGTAGGATTAGCGGGGTCAACGCAGATACGCAGTATTTT. It codes for CASSRISGVNADTQYF.

The chain couples TRBV6-1 to TRBJ2-5; D is undetermined. V lost 7 bases and J 5 bases, leaving 11 bases between the germline ends. This CDR3 spans 12 amino acids. Germline V lookup: CDR1 MNHNS, CDR2 SASEGT. The CDR3 here is CASTVPGETQYF. The CDR3 DNA is TGTGCCAGCACCGTACCCGGGGAGACCCAGTACTTC.